The rows below give T cell receptor beta chains drawn from one sample of a study of cytomegalovirus exposure and HLA in healthy donors. Assay: immunoSEQ multiplex PCR; the TCRdb copy retains only in-frame clones and omits some. Of roughly 130,000 clones listed, around 70% are singletons. The sequenced sample was PBMCs. These receptors were obtained from a woman aged 35 to 49 in good health and CMV-seropositive. The CDR3 runs from the conserved cysteine through the conserved F or W. A D gene is named only where the DNA matches it firmly. Rows may omit the clone size; those that give it use once, few, many or a size class.

j_call v_call d_call clone_size cdr3_aa cdr3_nt
TRBJ2-3 TRBV6-6 TRBD2 . CASLGRGLTSPDTQYF TGTGCCAGCCTCGGGAGGGGCCTCACTAGTCCAGATACGCAGTATTTT
TRBJ1-5 TRBV5-1 TRBD1 . CASSPDRADQPQHF TGCGCCAGCAGCCCTGACAGGGCGGATCAGCCCCAGCATTTT
TRBJ2-7 TRBV7-6 TRBD1 . CASSIDRGHFREQYF TGTGCCAGCAGCATCGACAGGGGGCATTTTAGGGAGCAGTACTTC
TRBJ2-3 TRBV28 TRBD2 once CASSAPTGTRGF TGTGCCAGCAGTGCCCCGACCGGGACTAGAGGGTTT
TRBJ2-5 TRBV5-4 . . CASSYREETQYF TGTGCCAGCAGCTACAGGGAAGAGACCCAGTACTTC
TRBJ1-3 TRBV15 TRBD1 . CATSRDPGQGAGNTIYF TGTGCCACCAGCAGAGATCCGGGACAGGGAGCTGGAAACACCATATATTTT
TRBJ2-7 TRBV5-1 . once CASSLGPPNPYEQYF TGCGCCAGCAGCTTGGGGCCTCCAAATCCCTACGAGCAGTACTTC
TRBJ2-7 TRBV5-1 TRBD1 few CASSATGGGQYEQYF TGCGCCAGCAGCGCAACAGGGGGAGGCCAATACGAGCAGTACTTC
TRBJ1-4 TRBV11-2 . . CASSNRAQNEKLFF TGTGCCAGCAGCAACAGGGCCCAAAATGAAAAACTGTTTTTT
TRBJ1-2 TRBV27 TRBD1 . CASSRPPGTGSYGYTF TGTGCCAGCAGTCGACCCCCCGGGACAGGGTCATATGGCTACACCTTC
TRBJ2-5 TRBV2 TRBD2 . CASSERTSGIGETQYF TGTGCCAGCAGTGAACGGACTAGCGGTATTGGGGAGACCCAGTACTTC
TRBJ2-3 TRBV5-1 TRBD1 . CASSSRTGTSTDTQYF TGCGCCAGCAGCTCGAGGACAGGGACTAGCACAGATACGCAGTATTTT
TRBJ1-1 TRBV2 TRBD1 once CASRRQGGTEAFF TGTGCCAGTAGGAGACAGGGTGGGACTGAAGCTTTCTTT
TRBJ1-3 TRBV25-1 . . CASTPPGGTGNTIYF TGTGCCAGCACTCCTCCGGGCGGGACTGGAAACACCATATATTTT
TRBJ1-1 TRBV5-1 . . CASSLYAGATNTEAFF TGCGCCAGCAGCTTGTACGCAGGGGCCACGAACACTGAAGCTTTCTTT
TRBJ2-2 TRBV4-2 . . CASSQDLGSGPAGELFF TGTGCCAGCAGCCAAGATTTGGGAAGCGGACCTGCCGGGGAGCTGTTTTTT
TRBJ2-7 TRBV7-9 TRBD1 many CASSLEPGGTYEQYF TGTGCCAGCAGCTTAGAGCCAGGGGGAACCTACGAGCAGTACTTC
TRBJ2-1 TRBV21-1 . . CASSYNLAGGSYNEQFF TGTGCCAGCAGCTATAACCTAGCGGGTGGCTCCTACAATGAGCAGTTCTTC
TRBJ2-4 TRBV28 . . CASSLVETAKNIQYF TGTGCCAGCAGTTTGGTAGAAACAGCCAAAAACATTCAGTACTTC
TRBJ1-2 TRBV6-5 TRBD1 . CASRPSGTGNYGYTF TGTGCCAGCAGACCCTCCGGGACAGGGAACTATGGCTACACCTTC
TRBJ1-1 TRBV10-2 TRBD1 . CASGTGYREAFF TGCGCCAGTGGGACAGGGTATCGTGAAGCTTTCTTT
TRBJ2-3 TRBV14 . once CASCGVADTQYF TGTGCCAGCTGCGGGGTCGCAGATACGCAGTATTTT
TRBJ1-1 TRBV5-1 . . CASSLASGGILTEAFF TGCGCCAGCAGCTTGGCTTCTGGGGGGATTTTAACTGAAGCTTTCTTT
TRBJ2-1 TRBV6-1 TRBD2 . CASRPGLAGGVEQFF TGTGCCAGCAGACCGGGACTAGCGGGGGGCGTTGAGCAGTTCTTC
TRBJ1-5 TRBV18 TRBD1 . CASSRGTVDQPQHF TGTGCCAGCTCACGAGGGACAGTTGATCAGCCCCAGCATTTT
TRBJ1-1 TRBV19 . . CASRMGIEAFF TGTGCCAGTCGGATGGGCATTGAAGCTTTCTTT
TRBJ1-6 TRBV5-1 TRBD1 . CASSSGQGNSPLHF TGCGCCAGCAGTTCGGGACAGGGGAATTCACCCCTCCACTTT
TRBJ1-2 TRBV7-3 . . CASSLNAGIHGYTF TGTGCCAGCAGCTTAAACGCAGGGATCCATGGCTACACCTTC
TRBJ1-5 TRBV15 . . CATSRESTAGSQPQHF TGTGCCACCAGCAGAGAAAGTACGGCTGGGAGTCAGCCCCAGCATTTT
TRBJ2-5 TRBV7-2 . . CASSFGGGAEETQYF TGTGCCAGCAGCTTCGGTGGGGGGGCCGAAGAGACCCAGTACTTC
TRBJ2-5 TRBV2 TRBD1 . CASSRDRTGETQYF TGTGCCAGCAGTCGGGACAGGACTGGGGAGACCCAGTACTTC
TRBJ1-6 TRBV30 TRBD1 . CAWRLDRDFSYNSPLHF TGTGCCTGGAGACTAGACAGGGATTTCTCCTATAATTCACCCCTCCACTTT
TRBJ2-2 TRBV6-1 TRBD2 . CASTERGETGELFF TGTGCCAGCACTGAGCGGGGAGAGACCGGGGAGCTGTTTTTT
TRBJ1-5 TRBV30 . . CAWSEDSHSNQPQHF TGTGCCTGGAGTGAGGACAGTCATAGCAATCAGCCCCAGCATTTT
TRBJ1-3 TRBV19 . . CASGQRSSGNTIYF TGTGCCAGTGGACAGCGATCCTCTGGAAACACCATATATTTT
TRBJ1-1 TRBV19 . . CASSPFQGGTEAFF TGTGCCAGTAGTCCCTTCCAGGGAGGAACTGAAGCTTTCTTT
TRBJ1-2 TRBV5-1 TRBD1 . CASSLGQGRVDGYTF TGCGCCAGCAGCTTAGGACAGGGGAGGGTAGATGGCTACACCTTC
TRBJ1-6 TRBV6-5 TRBD1 . CASRRDRGNSPLHF TGTGCCAGCAGGAGGGACAGGGGTAATTCACCCCTCCACTTT
TRBJ2-3 TRBV18 . . CASSPTGFSTDTQYF TGTGCCAGCTCACCGACAGGTTTTAGCACAGATACGCAGTATTTT
TRBJ2-7 TRBV10-3 . . CAIARGADYEQYF TGTGCCATCGCACGGGGTGCAGACTACGAGCAGTACTTC
TRBJ2-7 TRBV29-1 TRBD1 once CSVHRGNEQYF TGCAGCGTCCACAGGGGCAACGAGCAGTACTTC
TRBJ2-7 TRBV10-3 TRBD2 . CAIKKGSSGREGYEQYF TGTGCCATCAAGAAGGGGTCTAGCGGGAGAGAGGGCTACGAGCAGTACTTC
TRBJ1-1 TRBV6-1 . few CASRKGGANTEAFF TGTGCCAGCCGAAAAGGAGGGGCCAACACTGAAGCTTTCTTT
TRBJ1-4 TRBV5-8 . . CASSPGRGWDEKLFF TGTGCCAGCAGCCCTGGAAGGGGGTGGGATGAAAAACTGTTTTTT
TRBJ2-3 TRBV29-1 TRBD2 . CSALTSGGADTQYF TGCAGCGCGCTGACTAGCGGGGGGGCAGATACGCAGTATTTT
TRBJ2-3 TRBV19 TRBD1 . CASSRDRGDTQYF TGTGCCAGTAGTAGAGACAGGGGAGATACGCAGTATTTT
TRBJ2-7 TRBV12-5 TRBD1 . CASAREGAPYEQYF TGTGCTAGTGCCAGAGAGGGGGCCCCCTACGAGCAGTACTTC
TRBJ2-5 TRBV5-1 TRBD2 . CASSTGLAVQETQYF TGCGCCAGCAGCACGGGACTAGCTGTACAAGAGACCCAGTACTTC
TRBJ2-7 TRBV4-1 . . CASSQGRNYEQYF TGCGCCAGCAGCCAAGGGCGGAACTACGAGCAGTACTTC